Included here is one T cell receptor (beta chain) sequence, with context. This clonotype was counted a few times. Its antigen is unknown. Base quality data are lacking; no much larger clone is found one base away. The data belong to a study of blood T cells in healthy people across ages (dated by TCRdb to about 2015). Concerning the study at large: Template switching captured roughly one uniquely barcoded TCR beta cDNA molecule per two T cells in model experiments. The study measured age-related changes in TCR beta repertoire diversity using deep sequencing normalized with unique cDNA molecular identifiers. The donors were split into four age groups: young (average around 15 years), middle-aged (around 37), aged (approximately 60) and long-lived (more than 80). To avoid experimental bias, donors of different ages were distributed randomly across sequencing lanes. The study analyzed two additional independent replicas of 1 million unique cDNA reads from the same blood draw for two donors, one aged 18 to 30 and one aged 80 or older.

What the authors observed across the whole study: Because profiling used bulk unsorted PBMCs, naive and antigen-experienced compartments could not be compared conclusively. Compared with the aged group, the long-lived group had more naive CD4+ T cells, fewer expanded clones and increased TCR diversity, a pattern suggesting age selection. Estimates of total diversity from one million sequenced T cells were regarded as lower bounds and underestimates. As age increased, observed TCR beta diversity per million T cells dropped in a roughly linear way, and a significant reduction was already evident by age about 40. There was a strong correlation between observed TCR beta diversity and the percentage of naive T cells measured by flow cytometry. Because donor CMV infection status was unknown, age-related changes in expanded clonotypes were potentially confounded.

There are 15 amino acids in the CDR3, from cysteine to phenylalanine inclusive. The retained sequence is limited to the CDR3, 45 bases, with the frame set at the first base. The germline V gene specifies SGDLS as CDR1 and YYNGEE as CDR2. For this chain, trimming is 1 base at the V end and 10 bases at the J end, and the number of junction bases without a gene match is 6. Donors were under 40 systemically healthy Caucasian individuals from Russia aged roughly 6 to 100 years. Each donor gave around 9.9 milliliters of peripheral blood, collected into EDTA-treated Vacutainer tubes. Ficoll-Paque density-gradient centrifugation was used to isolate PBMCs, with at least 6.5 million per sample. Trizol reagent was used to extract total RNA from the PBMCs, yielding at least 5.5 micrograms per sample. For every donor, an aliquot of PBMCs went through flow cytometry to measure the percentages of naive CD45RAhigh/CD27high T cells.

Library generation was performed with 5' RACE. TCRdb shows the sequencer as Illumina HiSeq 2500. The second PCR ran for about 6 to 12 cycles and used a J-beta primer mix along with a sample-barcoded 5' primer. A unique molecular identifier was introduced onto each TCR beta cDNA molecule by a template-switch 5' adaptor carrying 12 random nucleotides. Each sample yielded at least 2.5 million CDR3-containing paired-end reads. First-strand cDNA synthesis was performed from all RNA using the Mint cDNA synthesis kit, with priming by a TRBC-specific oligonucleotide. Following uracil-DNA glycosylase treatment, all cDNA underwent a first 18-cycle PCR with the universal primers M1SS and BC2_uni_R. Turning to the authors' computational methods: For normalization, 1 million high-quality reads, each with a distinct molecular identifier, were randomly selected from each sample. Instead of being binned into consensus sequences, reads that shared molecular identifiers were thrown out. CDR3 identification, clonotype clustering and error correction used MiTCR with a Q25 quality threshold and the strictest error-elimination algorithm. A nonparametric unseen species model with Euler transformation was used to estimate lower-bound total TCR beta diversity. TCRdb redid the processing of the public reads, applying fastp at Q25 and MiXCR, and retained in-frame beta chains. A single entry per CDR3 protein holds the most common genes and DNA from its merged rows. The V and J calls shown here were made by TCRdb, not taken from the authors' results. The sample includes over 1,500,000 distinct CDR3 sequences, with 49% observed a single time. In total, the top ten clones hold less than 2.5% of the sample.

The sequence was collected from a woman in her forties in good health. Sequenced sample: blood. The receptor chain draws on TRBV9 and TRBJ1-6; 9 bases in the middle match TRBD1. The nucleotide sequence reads TGTGCCAGCAGCGTAAAGGACAGGGGTTACTCACCCCTCCACTTT. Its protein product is CASSVKDRGYSPLHF. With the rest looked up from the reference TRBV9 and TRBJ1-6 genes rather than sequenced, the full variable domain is DSGVTQTPKHLITATGQRVTLRCSPRSGDLSVYWYQQSLDQGLQFLIQYYNGEERAKGNILERFSAQQFPDLHSELNLSSLELGDSALYFCASSVKDRGYSPLHFGNGTRLTVT.